The text below deals with one TCR beta chain. Its target antigen remains unknown. No qualities accompany the bases; no much larger clone lies one base away. The data were obtained in a study of control samples from healthy donors and cancer patients (dated by TCRdb to the early 2020s). V is clipped by 3 bases and J by 4 bases, and the sequence between their germline boundaries is 9 bases long. As encoded in the germline V gene (reference sequence), CDR1 is DFQATT while CDR2 is SNEGSKA. Including the terminal cysteine and phenylalanine, the CDR3 comprises 12 residues. Only the CDR3 portion is preserved as DNA: 36 bases, with reading frame beginning at the first base. Libraries were built with the immunoSEQ multiplex PCR assay. TCRdb's version of the immuneACCESS table is confined to in-frame rearrangements and falls short of the full clone set. An unresolved V gene accounts for under half of the shortfall where checked; the remainder is of unknown origin. In all, the sample holds roughly 170,000 clones, and roughly 93% of those were seen once. About 4% of the sample goes to the ten largest clones.

Material for sequencing was blood. The V and J genes are TRBV20-1 and TRBJ1-2; a tentative D call is TRBD1 (6 bases match). This receptor was identified in a woman in her fifties or sixties in good health. The sequenced DNA is TGCAGTGCTAGTGAACAGGGCTATGGCTACACCTTC. The translation is CSASEQGYGYTF.